Below are 4 T cell receptor beta chains sequenced from a single sample in a study of cytomegalovirus exposure and HLA in healthy donors. PCR was performed using 60 Vbeta and 13 Jbeta primers. Produced via immunoSEQ multiplex PCR; TCRdb's table is partial and in-frame only. The sample yields approximately 110,000 clones, around 80% seen once. Source material: PBMCs. The receptors stem from a man aged 30 to 45 in good health and CMV-seropositive.

This clone was recorded a few times. The V call is TRBV15, the J call TRBJ2-2; no reliable D call. The CDR3 loop spans 14 amino acids. Per germline, CDR1 LNHNV and CDR2 YYDKDF (reference sequence). V dropped 4 bases and J dropped 4 bases, with 10 bases sitting between them. The CDR3 spells CATSTGPLTGELFF. Written as DNA, the CDR3 is TGTGCCACCAGCACTGGGCCCCTCACCGGGGAGCTGTTTTTT. Full variable domain (outside the CDR3, taken from reference TRBV15 and TRBJ2-2): DAMVIQNPRYQVTQFGKPVTLSCSQTLNHNVMYWYQQKSSQAPKLLFHYYDKDFNNEADTPDNFQSRRPNTSFCFLDIRSPGLGDTAMYLCATSTGPLTGELFFGEGSRLTVL.

This clone has just a few counts. The chain is built from TRBV28 and TRBJ1-1, with a possible D match to TRBD1 (5 bases). The CDR3 runs to 15 residues. The V end was cut by 6 bases, the J end by 0 bases, with 14 bases between. From germline, CDR1 is MDHEN and CDR2 SYDVKM. The CDR3 coding sequence is TGTGCCAGCAGCCGCACCGACAGTTTGAACACTGAAGCTTTCTTT. Translation gives CASSRTDSLNTEAFF.

The V and J genes are TRBV6-6 and TRBJ2-7; 7 positions match TRBD2. The CDR3 spans 15 residues. Germline lookup yields CDR1 MNHNY and CDR2 SVGAGI (reference sequence). The V segment lost 6 bases and the J segment 3 bases; nucleotides outside the gene matches: 11. The CDR3, as DNA: TGTGCCAGCAGACACGGCGGGGAGGGAAACTACGAGCAGTACTTC. Translated, it gives CASRHGGEGNYEQYF.

V is TRBV10-3 and J is TRBJ1-2, with 7 bases lining up with TRBD1. Per germline, CDR1 ENHRY and CDR2 SYGVKD. CDR3 length: 19 amino acids. V lost 2 bases to trimming and J lost 3 bases; unmatched junction nucleotides: 18. DNA for the CDR3: TGTGCCATCAGTGAGCCGACCTGGGAAGGGGGCTTTTGGGACTATGGCTACACCTTC. This encodes CAISEPTWEGGFWDYGYTF.